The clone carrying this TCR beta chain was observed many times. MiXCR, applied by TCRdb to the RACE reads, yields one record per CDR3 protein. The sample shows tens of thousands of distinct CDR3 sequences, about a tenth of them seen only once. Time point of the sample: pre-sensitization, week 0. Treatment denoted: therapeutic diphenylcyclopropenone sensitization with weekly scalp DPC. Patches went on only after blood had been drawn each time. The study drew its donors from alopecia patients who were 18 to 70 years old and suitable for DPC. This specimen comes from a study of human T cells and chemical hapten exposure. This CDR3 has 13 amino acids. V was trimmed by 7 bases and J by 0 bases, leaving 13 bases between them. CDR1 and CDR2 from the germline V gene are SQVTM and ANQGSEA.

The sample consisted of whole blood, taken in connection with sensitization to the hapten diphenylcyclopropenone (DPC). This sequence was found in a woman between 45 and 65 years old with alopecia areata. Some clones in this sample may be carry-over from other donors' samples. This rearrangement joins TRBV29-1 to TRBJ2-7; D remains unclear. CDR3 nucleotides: TGCAGCGCACGCTCCATCACCTCCTACGAGCAGTACTTC. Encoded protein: CSARSITSYEQYF.